The 30 T cell receptor beta chains given below trace back to one sample, sequenced in a study of early T cells in non-severe SARS-CoV-2 infection. One entry per CDR3 protein results from TCRdb running MiXCR on the 5' RACE reads. The sample carries around 62,000 distinct CDR3 sequences, 9.5% to 15% recorded once. The sample consisted of whole blood. These receptors were collected from an adult who was a healthcare worker with PCR-confirmed SARS-CoV-2 infection or an uninfected control (not recorded which).

The V and J genes are TRBV11-2 and TRBJ2-7; 7 bases align to TRBD2. Germline V gene sequence: CDR1 SGHAT, CDR2 FQNNGV. Trimming at V came to 5 bases and at J to 5 bases, leaving 12 bases not matched to a gene. CDR3 length equals 15 residues. This CDR3 reads CASSLLAGTPHEQYF. The DNA for the CDR3 is TGTGCCAGCAGCCTATTAGCGGGTACGCCCCACGAGCAGTACTTC.

At least ten counts were recorded for this clonotype. The chain uses TRBV29-1 and TRBJ2-1; tentative D call: TRBD1 (6 bases). CDR1 is SQVTM and CDR2 is ANQGSEA in the germline V gene. Trimming left V 4 bases short and J 7 bases short, with 11 bases between. This CDR3 region has 12 residues. Here the CDR3 DNA reads TGCAGCGTTGGGTCAACAGGGAATGAGCAGTTCTTC. It translates to CSVGSTGNEQFF.

The chain recombines TRBV7-9 with TRBJ2-7, with TRBD2 identical over 11 bases. Trimming removed 3 bases from V and 5 bases from J; junction bases left unmatched: 6. Germline CDR1 and CDR2: SEHNR and FQNEAQ (reference sequence). The CDR3 runs 15 residues. The CDR3 region is CASSFLLAGVNEQYF. CDR3 DNA: TGTGCCAGCAGCTTCTTACTAGCGGGAGTAAACGAGCAGTACTTC.

This clonotype has a count of ten or more. V usage is TRBV27 and J usage is TRBJ2-1; 11 bases match TRBD2. V trimming: 7 bases; J trimming: 2 bases; junction bases outside the gene matches: 7. Germline V gene data show CDR1 as MNHEY and CDR2 as SMNVEV (reference sequence). The CDR3 has 16 residues. This CDR3 is CASKVLAGGTYNEQFF. The CDR3 bases are TGTGCCAGCAAGGTCCTAGCGGGAGGAACCTACAATGAGCAGTTCTTC.

The chain recombines TRBV7-2 with TRBJ2-2; possibly TRBD2 for D (5 bases). CDR1 is SGHTA, CDR2 FQGNSA, per germline. CDR3 size: 15 residues. Trimming took off 6 bases at V and 5 bases at J, with 16 bases between the two ends. The CDR3 DNA reads TGTGCCAGCAGAAGAGAACGGGGTCAGACCGGGGAGCTGTTTTTT. It yields the protein CASRRERGQTGELFF. The variable domain in full, with the rest retrieved from reference TRBV7-2 and TRBJ2-2, is GAGVSQSPSNKVTEKGKDVELRCDPISGHTALYWYRQSLGQGLEFLIYFQGNSAPDKSGLPSDRFSAERTGGSVSTLTIQRTQQEDSAVYLCASRRERGQTGELFFGEGSRLTVL.

The chain recombines TRBV19 with TRBJ2-1; TRBD2 matches at 14 bases. CDR3 length: 16 amino acids. Germline V gene lookup returns CDR1 LNHDA and CDR2 SQIVND (reference sequence). V shed 5 bases and J 3 bases; nucleotides not matched to a gene: 3. The CDR3 coding sequence is TGTGCCAGTAGTCCGACTAGCGGGAGGGTCTACAATGAGCAGTTCTTC. Translated, it gives CASSPTSGRVYNEQFF.

There are a few counts of this clonotype. V gene TRBV25-1 combines with J gene TRBJ1-4; D call uncertain. From germline, CDR1 is MGHDK and CDR2 SYGVNS. This CDR3 has 15 residues. V lost 1 base to trimming and J lost 7 bases, with 13 bases between them. The CDR3 nucleotides are TGTGCCAGCAGTGAATTGAGAGGGCGTGGTGAAAAACTGTTTTTT. Translation: CASSELRGRGEKLFF.

This clonotype was seen more than once but under ten times. The rearrangement joins TRBV28 to TRBJ1-2; 7 bases are a match to TRBD1. CDR3 size: 14 residues. The J segment lost 3 bases and the V segment lost 6 bases, leaving 7 bases of the junction unmatched. The V gene's germline CDR1 is MDHEN and CDR2 SYDVKM. Here the CDR3 DNA reads TGTGCCAGCAGGAGACAGGGTCAGGACTATGGCTACACCTTC. The encoded protein is CASRRQGQDYGYTF.

This clonotype was seen ten or more times. This sequence joins TRBV28 and TRBJ1-1; D is uncertain. Germline V lookup: CDR1 MDHEN, CDR2 SYDVKM. The CDR3 is 14 residues long. V was pared by 7 bases and J by 0 bases, with 12 bases between. CDR3: CASTRTGMNTEAFF. In DNA, the CDR3 is TGTGCCAGCACCAGGACGGGGATGAACACTGAAGCTTTCTTT.

At least ten counts were recorded for this clonotype. J is TRBJ1-2 and V is TRBV18, with TRBD1 matching 9 bases. CDR1 and CDR2 from the germline V gene are KGHSH and LQKENI. With 5 bases clipped from V and 0 bases from J, the junction kept 4 bases outside the gene matches. The CDR3 runs to 15 residues. As DNA, the CDR3 is TGTGCCAGCTCATCGGACAGGGGAGCTAACTATGGCTACACCTTC. Its protein product is CASSSDRGANYGYTF. Full variable domain (rest looked up from reference TRBV18 and TRBJ1-2): NAGVMQNPRHLVRRRGQEARLRCSPMKGHSHVYWYRQLPEEGLKFMVYLQKENIIDESGMPKERFSAEFPKEGPSILRIQQVVRGDSAAYFCASSSDRGANYGYTFGSGTRLTVV.

The sample holds many counts of this clonotype. The chain combines TRBV19 with TRBJ2-1; 14 bases align to TRBD2. The CDR3 totals 15 residues. Germline V gives CDR1 LNHDA, CDR2 SQIVND (reference sequence). V shed 6 bases, J shed 8 bases, and the junction held 6 bases outside the gene matches. The CDR3 DNA reads TGTGCCAGTAGGGGACTAGCGGGAGATATGGATGAGCAGTTCTTC. Translated, it gives CASRGLAGDMDEQFF.

This clonotype came up many times. V gene TRBV18 combines with J gene TRBJ2-7, with 7 bases matching TRBD1. The V gene end was trimmed by 5 bases and the J gene end by 4 bases; junction bases not matched to a gene: 5. The CDR3 spans 13 residues. CDR1 and CDR2 (germline): KGHSH, LQKENI. The CDR3 coding sequence is TGTGCCAGCTCAAGGGACAGAATATACGAGCAGTACTTC. Translating it yields CASSRDRIYEQYF.

The J gene is TRBJ2-2, the V gene TRBV18; D uncertain. Between the trimmed V and J ends, which lost 3 bases and 2 bases, there was a span of 10 bases. This CDR3 spans 15 amino acids. Germline-derived CDR1 and CDR2 are KGHSH and LQKENI. The CDR3 nucleotides are TGTGCCAGCTCACCCCCGCAGCAAAACACCGGGGAGCTGTTTTTT. Its protein is CASSPPQQNTGELFF.

V and J are TRBV29-1 and TRBJ2-1, with 12 positions matching TRBD1. The CDR3 runs to 16 residues. The junction had 6 bases not matched to a gene; V was cut back by 3 bases and J by 3 bases. Germline V gives CDR1 SQVTM, CDR2 ANQGSEA. CDR3 coding DNA: TGCAGCGTTGAGGTTGGGACAGGGGGCAGCTACAATGAGCAGTTCTTC. Encoded protein: CSVEVGTGGSYNEQFF.

This clonotype was counted at least ten times. The chain links TRBV9 to TRBJ2-5, with D tentatively TRBD2 (5 bases). The V end was cut by 2 bases, the J end by 3 bases, with 5 bases between. The germline gives CDR1 SGDLS, CDR2 YYNGEE. The CDR3 sequence is 12 residues long. CDR3 nucleotide sequence: TGTGCCAGCAGCGTGACTAAAGAGACCCAGTACTTC. This sequence encodes CASSVTKETQYF.

This clonotype was detected ten times or more. J is TRBJ2-3 and V is TRBV24-1; no clear D gene. Germline assignment: CDR1 KGHDR and CDR2 SFDVKD. This CDR3 has 12 residues. Trimming removed 4 bases at V and 2 bases at J, with 3 bases between. CDR3 region: CATSEHTDTQYF. The CDR3 bases are TGTGCCACCAGTGAGCACACAGATACGCAGTATTTT.

This clonotype was recorded at least ten times. This chain connects TRBV28 to TRBJ2-7; D could derive from TRBD1 or TRBD2 (5 bases each). The CDR3 runs to 11 residues. The germline V gene has CDR1 MDHEN and CDR2 SYDVKM. Trimming took off 11 bases at V and 6 bases at J, with 14 bases between the two ends. The CDR3 region has the DNA TGTGCCTCCTACACCGGGGCCGAGCAGTACTTC. Translating gives CASYTGAEQYF.

The rearrangement links TRBV28 to TRBJ2-1, with D perhaps matching TRBD1 or TRBD2 (5 bases each). CDR1 and CDR2 from the germline V gene are MDHEN and SYDVKM. Trimming pared 7 bases from V and 2 bases from J, leaving 12 bases between. There are 14 residues in the CDR3. The CDR3 bases are TGTGCCAGCAATGGCCGAGGGGCCTACAATGAGCAGTTCTTC. It yields the protein CASNGRGAYNEQFF.

This chain uses TRBV28 with TRBJ2-7, with 7 positions matching TRBD1. V lost 3 bases and J lost 2; bases outside the gene matches: 4. CDR1 is MDHEN and CDR2 is SYDVKM in the germline V gene. The length of the CDR3 is 14 residues. The chain's CDR3 is CASSFGQAPYEQYF. The CDR3 nucleotides read TGTGCCAGCAGTTTTGGACAGGCTCCCTACGAGCAGTACTTC.

This clonotype came up many times. The chain recombines TRBV20-1 with TRBJ2-1; D assignment may be TRBD1 or TRBD2 (6 bases each). This CDR3 spans 17 amino acids. Germline-derived CDR1 and CDR2 are DFQATT and SNEGSKA (reference sequence). V shed 3 bases and J shed 1 base, with 19 bases lying between them. The CDR3 coding sequence is TGCAGTGCTAGTACCCGTAGGGGGAGGCGGTCCTACAATGAGCAGTTCTTC. This translates into CSASTRRGRRSYNEQFF.

This clonotype was counted at least ten times. This sequence joins TRBV14 and TRBJ2-1; no clear D gene. This CDR3 has 13 amino acids. Trimming removed 1 base at V and 13 bases at J, with 14 bases between. Looked up from germline, CDR1 is SGHDN and CDR2 is FVKESK. The CDR3 DNA reads TGTGCCAGCAGCCAAGCCCCCAGTATACGACAGTTCTTC. Translation gives CASSQAPSIRQFF.

The V call is TRBV6-6, the J call TRBJ2-1; tentative D call: TRBD2 (5 bases). The CDR3 covers 15 residues. Germline-derived CDR1 and CDR2 are MNHNY and SVGAGI (reference sequence). Between the trimmed V and J ends, which lost 2 bases and 7 bases, there was a span of 15 bases. CDR3 region: CASSYERTLDNEQFF. The DNA for the CDR3 is TGTGCCAGCAGTTACGAACGGACTCTGGATAATGAGCAGTTCTTC.

The chain recombines TRBV15 with TRBJ2-3; no clear D. Germline V gives CDR1 LNHNV, CDR2 YYDKDF (reference sequence). Deletions cut 0 bases from V and 3 bases from J, with 4 bases between. The CDR3 is 13 amino acids. In DNA form, the CDR3 reads TGTGCCACCAGCAGAGATAGGACAGATACGCAGTATTTT. Translated: CATSRDRTDTQYF.

This clonotype was counted ten times or more. The chain uses TRBV28 and TRBJ2-2; TRBD1 agrees at 11 bases. Germline V gene sequence: CDR1 MDHEN, CDR2 SYDVKM. This CDR3 spans 17 amino acids. With V trimmed by 7 bases and J by 3 bases, 10 bases remained unmatched. The CDR3 spells CASNGQGASTYTGELFF. The CDR3 nucleotides are TGTGCCAGCAATGGACAGGGGGCGAGTACGTACACCGGGGAGCTGTTTTTT.

This clonotype came up many times. V is TRBV5-4 and J is TRBJ1-2; possibly TRBD1 for D (6 bases). V was cut by 1 base and J by 2 bases, with 9 bases left in between. This CDR3 is 14 amino acids long. From germline, CDR1 is SGHNT and CDR2 YYREEE (reference sequence). CDR3 region: CASSLQGPNYGYTF. CDR3 nucleotides: TGTGCCAGCAGCTTGCAGGGGCCCAACTATGGCTACACCTTC.

This clonotype was counted only a few times. The J gene is TRBJ2-5, the V gene TRBV11-1, with 13 bases identical to TRBD2. The CDR3 extends over 15 amino acids. Trimming cost V 7 bases and J 5 bases; bases outside gene matches: 7. Germline CDR1 SGHAT, CDR2 FQDESV (reference sequence). In nucleotides, the CDR3 is TGTGCCAGCACGGGACTAGCGGGATTTATCGAGACCCAGTACTTC. It translates to CASTGLAGFIETQYF.

This clonotype has at least ten counts. The chain employs TRBV7-8 and TRBJ1-2; weak D call: TRBD1 (6 bases). The germline gives CDR1 SGHVS, CDR2 FQNEAQ. The V gene lost 0 bases and the J gene lost 0 bases, with 8 bases spanning the gap. The CDR3 is made up of 15 amino acids. CDR3 nucleotides: TGTGCCAGCAGCTTAGCGGCAGGGGCTAACTATGGCTACACCTTC. This sequence encodes CASSLAAGANYGYTF.

Ten or more counts support this clonotype. This chain links TRBV20-1 with TRBJ2-7; 7 bases line up with TRBD2. Germline-derived CDR1 and CDR2 are DFQATT and SNEGSKA (reference sequence). The CDR3 runs to 14 residues. V shed 3 bases, J shed 2 bases, and the junction held 7 bases outside the gene matches. Here the CDR3 reads CSARRGRAPYEQYF. In DNA, the CDR3 is TGCAGTGCTAGGCGAGGGAGGGCCCCCTACGAGCAGTACTTC.

This clonotype was recorded many times. The chain is built from TRBV6-6 and TRBJ1-1; D not resolved. Germline V gene data show CDR1 as MNHNY and CDR2 as SVGAGI (reference sequence). Deletions cut 2 bases from V and 3 bases from J, with 19 bases between. CDR3 length equals 17 residues. The CDR3 DNA reads TGTGCCAGCAGTTACAAGGAGGCCCCGAGATACCACACTGAAGCTTTCTTT. Translated: CASSYKEAPRYHTEAFF.

This clonotype was found a few times. V gene TRBV11-2 combines with J gene TRBJ2-1; D is ambiguous. V dropped 6 bases and J dropped 4 bases, with 13 bases sitting between them. Germline assignment: CDR1 SGHAT and CDR2 FQNNGV. CDR3 size: 14 residues. This chain's CDR3 is CASRAGVTYNEQFF. CDR3 coding DNA: TGTGCCAGCAGGGCAGGAGTAACTTACAATGAGCAGTTCTTC. The full variable domain, with the rest looked up from reference TRBV11-2 and TRBJ2-1, is EAGVAQSPRYKIIEKRQSVAFWCNPISGHATLYWYQQILGQGPKLLIQFQNNGVVDDSQLPKDRFSAERLKGVDSTLKIQPAKLEDSAVYLCASRAGVTYNEQFFGPGTRLTVL.